The clone carrying this TCR beta chain showed up just a few times. Template material for amplifying TCR beta CDR3 regions consisted of RNA transcripts. First-round RT-PCR targeting the TCR CDR3 was performed with the HTBI primer set. MiXCR was run by TCRdb on the multiplex PCR reads, yielding one entry per CDR3 protein. The repertoire holds under 400,000 distinct CDR3 sequences, with 18% as singletons. Trimming left V 5 bases short and J 5 bases short, with 5 bases between. The CDR3 has 11 residues. The data were obtained in a study of T cells in Graves' hyperthyroidism and ophthalmopathy. The sample was blood. This sequence originates from a woman in her fifties or sixties with Graves' hyperthyroidism. The chain uses TRBV12-3 or TRBV12-4 and TRBJ2-3; D is unresolved. DNA for the CDR3: TGTGCCAGCAGTATCAGAGATACGCAGTATTTT. Encoded protein: CASSIRDTQYF.